Below, 22 T cell receptor beta chains from the same sample are listed, as sequenced in a study of T cell repertoires in cytomegalovirus infection. A single record per CDR3 protein comes from TCRdb applying MiXCR to the reads. This table holds hundreds of thousands of distinct CDR3 sequences, roughly a third found once. The sequenced sample consisted of PBMCs. Receptor source: a human donor in good health (CMV status not recorded). Some clones in this sample may be carry-over from other donors' samples.

There are a few counts of this clonotype. The chain uses TRBV10-3 and TRBJ2-7, with 12 bases identical to TRBD2. The CDR3 extends over 16 amino acids. V lost 3 bases to trimming and J lost 2 bases; unmatched junction nucleotides: 5. CDR1 and CDR2 from the germline V gene are ENHRY and SYGVKD. CDR3 DNA: TGTGCCATCAGTGACCGGACTAGCGGGGAAACCTACGAGCAGTACTTC. Translated: CAISDRTSGETYEQYF.

V gene TRBV20-1 combines with J gene TRBJ2-1; D is perhaps TRBD1 (7 bases). This CDR3 is 15 amino acids long. Trimming took off 6 bases at V and 2 bases at J, with 17 bases between the two ends. CDR1 DFQATT and CDR2 SNEGSKA come from the germline V gene (reference sequence). CDR3 nucleotide sequence: TGCAGTGCACCAAAGGGGGCTAGCGCCTACAATGAGCAGTTCTTC. It yields the protein CSAPKGASAYNEQFF.

The CDR3 DNA follows: TGTGCCAGTAGTATCTCAATAGCGGGCACCGGGGAGCTGTTTTTT. Encoded protein: CASSISIAGTGELFF. The chain has TRBV19 and TRBJ2-2; 7 nucleotides line up with TRBD2. CDR3 size: 15 residues. The ends lost 3 bases at V and 4 bases at J; junction bases unmatched: 5. From germline, CDR1 is LNHDA and CDR2 SQIVND (reference sequence).

This clonotype was found many times. This rearrangement joins TRBV6-1 to TRBJ1-5, with 7 bases that match TRBD1. CDR3 length equals 14 residues. The germline V gene encodes CDR1 MNHNS and CDR2 SASEGT. V lost 5 bases and J lost 4; bases outside the gene matches: 5. CDR3 sequence (DNA): TGTGCCAGCAGTCCTGGACAGGTTAATCAGCCCCAGCATTTT. Its protein is CASSPGQVNQPQHF.

Concerning this clonotype: With a much larger clone just one base away, this may be a read error. The gene calls are TRBV7-2 and TRBJ2-7; possibly TRBD1 for D (5 bases). V was clipped by 5 bases and J by 0 bases, with 11 bases between them. From germline, CDR1 is SGHTA and CDR2 FQGNSA. The CDR3 sequence is 14 residues long. The CDR3 nucleotides read TGTGCCAGCAGCCAGGACACCGTCTCCTACGAGCAGTACTTC. This sequence encodes CASSQDTVSYEQYF.

This clonotype was counted between two and nine times. The chain employs TRBV24-1 and TRBJ1-5; D gene unclear. The germline V gene has CDR1 KGHDR and CDR2 SFDVKD. V dropped 3 bases and J dropped 4 bases, with 18 bases sitting between them. CDR3 length equals 17 residues. CDR3 sequence: CATSDTPPDGTNQPQHF. In nucleotides, the CDR3 is TGTGCCACCAGTGATACCCCCCCCGACGGAACAAATCAGCCCCAGCATTTT.

The chain employs TRBV19 and TRBJ2-1; 8 bases map to TRBD1. V was pared by 7 bases and J by 4 bases, with 9 bases of the junction left unmatched. This CDR3 has 15 residues. CDR1 is LNHDA, CDR2 SQIVND, per germline (reference sequence). This CDR3 is CASTADRAFYNEQFF. CDR3 bases: TGTGCCAGTACCGCGGACAGGGCTTTTTACAATGAGCAGTTCTTC.

A word on this clonotype: With a much larger clone just one base away, this may be a read error. This chain joins TRBV6-6 and TRBJ2-5; TRBD2 agrees at 8 bases. The CDR3 spans 16 residues. CDR1 and CDR2 (germline): MNHNY, SVGAGI (reference sequence). J lost 7 bases, V lost 1 base, and 11 bases had no gene match. Written as DNA, the CDR3 is TGTGCCAGCAGTTACTTCCGACTAGCGCCCTCCGGGACCCAGTACTTC. This gives the protein CASSYFRLAPSGTQYF.

This clonotype appeared a few times. The genes are TRBV5-6 and TRBJ1-6, with D tentatively TRBD1 (5 bases). CDR3 length equals 12 residues. Germline V gene data show CDR1 as SGHDT and CDR2 as YYEEEE. Deletions cut 0 bases from V and 11 bases from J, with 6 bases between. The CDR3 sequence is CASSLATAPLHF. The CDR3 coding sequence is TGTGCCAGCAGCTTGGCGACAGCACCCCTCCACTTT.

This clonotype was picked up a small number of times. The rearrangement uses TRBV11-2 and TRBJ1-2; D is uncertain. The germline V and J ends were trimmed by 2 bases and 3 bases, with 7 bases remaining between them. CDR3 length: 13 residues. The germline V gene encodes CDR1 SGHAT and CDR2 FQNNGV. CDR3 bases: TGTGCCAGCAGCTTATTGGGCGACTATGGCTACACCTTC. Translated, it gives CASSLLGDYGYTF.

The gene calls are TRBV12-3 or TRBV12-4 and TRBJ2-1; either TRBD1 or TRBD2 may fit D (5 bases each). V was trimmed by 3 bases and J by 4 bases, leaving 22 bases between them. CDR3 length equals 18 residues. This chain's CDR3 is CASSFAVPSRVFYNEQFF. CDR3 sequence (DNA): TGTGCCAGCAGTTTCGCCGTTCCTAGCAGGGTCTTTTACAATGAGCAGTTCTTC.

The chain carries TRBV20-1 and TRBJ2-5; 8 bases align to TRBD2. There are 14 residues in the CDR3. With 3 bases clipped from V and 4 bases from J, the junction kept 7 bases outside the gene matches. Germline V gene sequence: CDR1 DFQATT, CDR2 SNEGSKA (reference sequence). CDR3 region: CSASRTGGGETQYF. DNA for the CDR3: TGCAGTGCTAGCCGTACGGGAGGGGGAGAGACCCAGTACTTC.

In its sample, this clonotype was seen many times. The chain carries TRBV7-2 and TRBJ1-2; 7 nucleotides agree with TRBD1. CDR3 length equals 15 residues. Germline CDR1 is SGHTA and CDR2 is FQGNSA. Trimming at V came to 5 bases and at J to 0 bases, leaving 6 bases not matched to a gene. DNA for the CDR3: TGTGCCAGCAGCATAGAGGACAGGACTAACTATGGCTACACCTTC. Its protein product is CASSIEDRTNYGYTF.

The chain recombines TRBV20-1 with TRBJ1-4, with no clear D. Germline V gene lookup returns CDR1 DFQATT and CDR2 SNEGSKA (reference sequence). V was cut by 0 bases and J by 7 bases, with 12 bases left in between. CDR3 length: 14 amino acids. The chain's CDR3 is CSAREGGSVEKLFF. The CDR3, as DNA: TGCAGTGCTAGAGAAGGAGGTTCTGTTGAAAAACTGTTTTTT.

This clonotype was picked up a small number of times. The CDR3, as DNA: TGTGCCAGCAGCTTAGGGGACATTCGCTCTGGAAACACCATATATTTT. This translates into CASSLGDIRSGNTIYF. This sequence joins TRBV7-2 and TRBJ1-3, with D possibly TRBD1 on 6 matching bases. Deletions cut 1 base from V and 0 bases from J, with 10 bases between. The germline gives CDR1 SGHTA, CDR2 FQGNSA. This CDR3 contains 16 residues.

At least ten counts were recorded for this clonotype. The V gene is TRBV7-6, the J gene TRBJ2-5; TRBD2 matches 10 bases. V lost 5 bases to trimming and J lost 1 base; unmatched junction nucleotides: 7. The CDR3 length is 16 residues. The germline gives CDR1 SGHVS, CDR2 FNYEAQ. CDR3 nucleotides: TGTGCCAGCAGCCCGCCGGCTAGCGGGGGCCAAGAGACCCAGTACTTC. Its protein product is CASSPPASGGQETQYF. Full variable domain (remainder filled in from reference TRBV7-6 and TRBJ2-5): GAGVSQSPRYKVTKRGQDVALRCDPISGHVSLYWYRQALGQGPEFLTYFNYEAQQDKSGLPNDRFSAERPEGSISTLTIQRTEQRDSAMYRCASSPPASGGQETQYFGPGTRLLVL.

As for this clonotype: The germline gene is not matched at one end of the junction; a read error may be the cause. The chain uses TRBV7-9 and TRBJ2-5, with 10 nucleotides matching TRBD1. This CDR3 is built from 16 residues. CDR1 SEHNR and CDR2 FQNEAQ come from the germline V gene (reference sequence). The CDR3 is CAISFDRGRRQETQYF. In DNA form, the CDR3 reads TGTGCCATCAGCTTCGACAGGGGGCGGAGGCAAGAGACCCAGTACTTC.

In regard to this clonotype: A much larger clonotype is one base distant, so this may be a read error. J is TRBJ2-3 and V is TRBV6-6; 11 nucleotides agree with TRBD2. After removal of 7 bases from V and 1 base from J, the junction contained 4 bases not matched to a gene. Germline V CDR1 and CDR2: MNHNY, SVGAGI (reference sequence). This CDR3 spans 15 amino acids. CDR3 in DNA: TGTGCCAGCACCTTACTAGCGGGGGGCACAGATACGCAGTATTTT. Its translation is CASTLLAGGTDTQYF.

This chain connects TRBV12-3 or TRBV12-4 to TRBJ1-5; D gene unclear. Trimming pared 5 bases from V and 0 bases from J, leaving 11 bases between. This CDR3 has 15 amino acids. The CDR3: CASSPRRASNQPQHF. The CDR3, as DNA: TGTGCCAGCAGTCCCCGGCGGGCTAGCAATCAGCCCCAGCATTTT.

This clonotype has a count of ten or more. The J gene is TRBJ2-3, the V gene TRBV6-1; 10 bases align to TRBD2. Per the germline V gene, CDR1 is MNHNS and CDR2 is SASEGT. The trim removed 10 bases at V and 4 bases at J, leaving 8 bases unmatched. This CDR3 is built from 14 residues. The CDR3 DNA follows: TGTGCCACCCGGGCCAGCGGGGGGGCAGATACGCAGTATTTT. Protein sequence: CATRASGGADTQYF.

This chain joins TRBV7-2 and TRBJ1-2; 9 nucleotides agree with TRBD1. This CDR3 comprises 14 residues. V lost 3 bases and J lost 2; bases outside the gene matches: 1. CDR1 is SGHTA and CDR2 is FQGNSA in the germline V gene. This CDR3 reads CASSFGQGNYGYTF. The CDR3 DNA follows: TGTGCCAGCAGCTTCGGACAGGGGAACTATGGCTACACCTTC.

This clonotype was observed at least ten times. The rearrangement uses TRBV6-5 and TRBJ2-6; D tentatively reads TRBD1 or TRBD2 (5 bases each). Per germline, CDR1 MNHEY and CDR2 SVGAGI. Trimming left V 6 bases short and J 4 bases short, with 13 bases between. There are 15 residues in the CDR3. In nucleotides, the CDR3 is TGTGCCAGCAGCCGAGGGGTAGCCGGGGCCAACGTCCTGACTTTC. It specifies CASSRGVAGANVLTF.